What follows are 27 T cell receptor beta chains derived from one specimen sequenced in a study of CD8 T cells in ankylosing spondylitis. TCRdb ran MiXCR on the 5' RACE reads and lists one entry per CDR3 protein. This table holds roughly 130,000 distinct CDR3 sequences, approximately 15% found once. The material sequenced was blood, either unsorted or a sorted T cell fraction (not recorded which). The receptors originated from a female donor with ankylosing spondylitis or in good health (not recorded which).

In its sample, this clonotype was seen a few times. This chain connects TRBV14 to TRBJ2-1; the D gene could be TRBD1 or TRBD2 (6 bases each). The CDR3 has 16 residues. The ends were cut back, 1 base at V and 2 bases at J, with 12 bases in the middle. Germline V gene data show CDR1 as SGHDN and CDR2 as FVKESK. The chain's CDR3 is CASSQAQGLPYNEQFF. CDR3 coding DNA: TGTGCCAGCAGCCAAGCACAGGGACTTCCCTACAATGAGCAGTTCTTC.

As for this clonotype: This could be a read error, since a much larger clone is one nucleotide away. The V call is TRBV29-1, the J call TRBJ1-5; D unclear. Germline CDR1 reads SQVTM; CDR2 reads ANQGSEA. The CDR3 covers 15 residues. Trimming cost V 0 bases and J 8 bases, with 17 bases left between them. Written as DNA, the CDR3 is TGCAGCGTTGAAGATCGAGGAGTGGTGCGCGAGCCCCAGCATTTT. Protein product: CSVEDRGVVREPQHF.

The rearrangement links TRBV20-1 to TRBJ2-6, with D perhaps TRBD1 (7 bases). Germline CDR1 DFQATT, CDR2 SNEGSKA (reference sequence). Trimming took off 3 bases at V and 0 bases at J, with 12 bases between the two ends. The length of the CDR3 is 16 residues. The CDR3 is CSARQGGNSGANVLTF. The CDR3 nucleotides are TGCAGTGCTAGGCAGGGGGGAAACTCTGGGGCCAACGTCCTGACTTTC.

This clonotype was counted a few times. The chain couples TRBV18 to TRBJ2-1; D gene ambiguous. The length of the CDR3 is 15 residues. Germline CDR1 and CDR2: KGHSH and LQKENI. V shed 6 bases and J shed 7 bases, with 19 bases lying between them. DNA for the CDR3: TGTGCCAGCTCGTCAAAGGTTCAGCCGAGGAATGAGCAGTTCTTC. Its protein is CASSSKVQPRNEQFF.

In its sample, this clonotype was seen a few times. The chain joins TRBV5-1 to TRBJ2-2; 7 positions match TRBD1. This CDR3 is 17 amino acids long. V lost 5 bases, J lost 6 bases, and 16 bases stayed unmatched. Germline V lookup: CDR1 SGHRS, CDR2 YFSETQ. Here the CDR3 DNA reads TGCGCCAGCAGAACCCGTGGACAGGATGCTCCTGCCGGGGAGCTGTTTTTT. This codes for CASRTRGQDAPAGELFF.

This clonotype was seen repeatedly, ten times or more. J is TRBJ2-7 and V is TRBV29-1, with TRBD1 as a possible D gene (6 bases). This CDR3 is 12 amino acids long. Trimming pared 5 bases from V and 2 bases from J, leaving 10 bases between. CDR1 is SQVTM and CDR2 is ANQGSEA in the germline V gene. The CDR3 reads CSVRQAAYEQYF. The CDR3 DNA reads as TGCAGCGTTCGACAGGCAGCCTACGAGCAGTACTTC.

This clonotype occurred many times. The V call is TRBV5-1, the J call TRBJ2-2, with 7 bases aligning to TRBD1. Trimming cost V 0 bases and J 5 bases; bases outside gene matches: 4. There are 15 residues in the CDR3. The germline V gene encodes CDR1 SGHRS and CDR2 YFSETQ. The CDR3 DNA reads TGCGCCAGCAGCTTGGGACAGGGATTGACCGGGGAGCTGTTTTTT. Its protein product is CASSLGQGLTGELFF. Supplemented by reference TRBV5-1 and TRBJ2-2, the full variable domain reads KAGVTQTPRYLIKTRGQQVTLSCSPISGHRSVSWYQQTPGQGLQFLFEYFSETQRNKGNFPGRFSGRQFSNSRSEMNVSTLELGDSALYLCASSLGQGLTGELFFGEGSRLTVL.

This clonotype was picked up a small number of times. The V gene is TRBV11-2, the J gene TRBJ2-4, with a possible D match to TRBD1 (6 bases). V was shortened by 4 bases and J by 0 bases, with 19 bases between the two germline ends. The germline V gene has CDR1 SGHAT and CDR2 FQNNGV. CDR3 size: 18 residues. CDR3 bases: TGTGCCAGCAGCTCACTACCACAGGGTGCACTAGCCAAAAACATTCAGTACTTC. Protein product: CASSSLPQGALAKNIQYF. The full variable domain, completed using reference TRBV11-2 and TRBJ2-4, is EAGVAQSPRYKIIEKRQSVAFWCNPISGHATLYWYQQILGQGPKLLIQFQNNGVVDDSQLPKDRFSAERLKGVDSTLKIQPAKLEDSAVYLCASSSLPQGALAKNIQYFGAGTRLSVL.

This clonotype was counted many times. The rearrangement links TRBV20-1 to TRBJ1-1; a weak D match, TRBD1 (6 bases). The CDR3 sequence is 14 residues long. Trimming stripped 4 bases from V and 1 base from J, with 13 bases between. Per the germline V gene, CDR1 is DFQATT and CDR2 is SNEGSKA (reference sequence). This CDR3 reads CSAIALTGNTEAFF. CDR3 nucleotide sequence: TGCAGTGCTATAGCTTTGACAGGGAACACTGAAGCTTTCTTT.

The chain carries TRBV29-1 and TRBJ2-1, with TRBD2 matching over 7 bases. This CDR3 contains 14 residues. V lost 5 bases to trimming and J lost 8 bases; unmatched junction nucleotides: 12. CDR1 and CDR2 from the germline V gene are SQVTM and ANQGSEA. CDR3 in amino acids: CSVLEREISHEQFF. For the CDR3, the DNA is TGCAGCGTTCTAGAGCGGGAAATTTCACATGAGCAGTTCTTC.

There are a few counts of this clonotype. The chain employs TRBV6-1 and TRBJ2-3; 14 bases are a match to TRBD2. V lost 6 bases to trimming and J lost 5 bases; unmatched junction nucleotides: 13. CDR1 and CDR2 (germline): MNHNS, SASEGT. CDR3 size: 18 residues. The CDR3 is CASSQGLAGGGYVDTQYF. The DNA of the CDR3 is TGTGCCAGCAGCCAAGGACTAGCGGGGGGAGGGTATGTAGATACGCAGTATTTT.

At least ten counts were recorded for this clonotype. The J gene is TRBJ1-6, the V gene TRBV20-1; D remains unclear. Looked up from germline, CDR1 is DFQATT and CDR2 is SNEGSKA (reference sequence). The CDR3 runs 12 residues. The ends were cut back, 6 bases at V and 10 bases at J, with 13 bases in the middle. CDR3 coding DNA: TGCAGTGCGGGCCGAGGAGGGTCACCCCTCCACTTT. Protein sequence: CSAGRGGSPLHF.

At least ten counts were recorded for this clonotype. The chain carries TRBV3-1 and TRBJ1-3; D not resolved. Germline V CDR1 and CDR2: LGHDT, YNNKEL (reference sequence). The CDR3 is 14 residues long. Trimming pared 1 base from V and 1 base from J, leaving 5 bases between. The CDR3 here is CASSQGVSGNTIYF. The CDR3 nucleotides read TGTGCCAGCAGCCAAGGAGTATCTGGAAACACCATATATTTT.

Turning to this clonotype: The junction departs from germline at one end; a sequencing error may be responsible. The V call is TRBV25-1, the J call TRBJ1-3, with D hard to call. The CDR3 runs to 15 residues. Germline CDR1 is MGHDK and CDR2 is SYGVNS. The CDR3 DNA follows: TGTGCCAGCGGTGAAACCCGGGGAATTGGAAACACCATATATTTT. Translating gives CASGETRGIGNTIYF.

V and J are TRBV7-9 and TRBJ1-2, with 9 positions matching TRBD1. The CDR3 is 15 residues long. Germline V gene sequence: CDR1 SEHNR, CDR2 FQNEAQ (reference sequence). The V gene end was trimmed by 5 bases and the J gene end by 5 bases; junction bases not matched to a gene: 9. CDR3 DNA: TGTGCCAGCAGCCCCGAGACAGGGGGGAGATATGGCTACACCTTC. It codes for CASSPETGGRYGYTF. The whole variable domain, remainder taken from reference TRBV7-9 and TRBJ1-2, is DTGVSQNPRHKITKRGQNVTFRCDPISEHNRLYWYRQTLGQGPEFLTYFQNEAQLEKSRLLSDRFSAERPKGSFSTLEIQRTEQGDSAMYLCASSPETGGRYGYTFGSGTRLTVV.

Only a few counts were recorded for this clonotype. This sequence joins TRBV5-1 and TRBJ2-5; 7 bases align to TRBD2. Germline loops: CDR1 SGHRS, CDR2 YFSETQ. V shed 0 bases and J 2 bases; nucleotides not matched to a gene: 7. There are 16 residues in the CDR3. The CDR3 DNA reads as TGCGCCAGCAGCTTGGGACTCCTTAGCGGGCAAGAGACCCAGTACTTC. As protein: CASSLGLLSGQETQYF. Variable domain in full (rest from reference TRBV5-1 and TRBJ2-5): KAGVTQTPRYLIKTRGQQVTLSCSPISGHRSVSWYQQTPGQGLQFLFEYFSETQRNKGNFPGRFSGRQFSNSRSEMNVSTLELGDSALYLCASSLGLLSGQETQYFGPGTRLLVL.

This clonotype has a count of ten or more. The V call is TRBV5-1, the J call TRBJ2-3, with 7 bases identical to TRBD2. CDR1 and CDR2 from the germline V gene are SGHRS and YFSETQ. The CDR3 loop spans 14 amino acids. After removal of 1 base from V and 5 bases from J, the junction contained 4 bases not matched to a gene. Written as DNA, the CDR3 is TGCGCCAGCAGCTTGTTTGCGGGAGTAGATACGCAGTATTTT. This encodes CASSLFAGVDTQYF.

The rearrangement joins TRBV5-1 to TRBJ2-3; D ambiguous. This CDR3 is built from 15 residues. The germline V gene encodes CDR1 SGHRS and CDR2 YFSETQ. V shed 2 bases and J shed 2 bases, with 12 bases lying between them. CDR3 nucleotides: TGCGCCAGCAGCTTAGGGCGGATAAACACAGATACGCAGTATTTT. It specifies CASSLGRINTDTQYF.

There are a few counts of this clonotype. The chain employs TRBV20-1 and TRBJ2-2; D unclear. CDR1 is DFQATT, CDR2 SNEGSKA, per germline (reference sequence). V lost 0 bases and J 4 bases, leaving 6 bases between the germline ends. This CDR3 has 13 residues. CDR3 region: CSARDPGTGELFF. In DNA, the CDR3 is TGCAGTGCTAGAGATCCCGGCACCGGGGAGCTGTTTTTT.

This clonotype showed up many times. The chain carries TRBV12-3 or TRBV12-4 and TRBJ2-2; D ambiguous. The CDR3 sequence is 16 residues long. The ends were cut back, 0 bases at V and 3 bases at J, with 11 bases in the middle. In nucleotides, the CDR3 is TGTGCCAGCAGTTTAGCGTCCCGGGCCCACACCGGGGAGCTGTTTTTT. Translating gives CASSLASRAHTGELFF.

The table lists this clonotype with a few counts. The chain recombines TRBV3-1 with TRBJ2-3, with TRBD2 identical over 11 bases. Trimming at V came to 5 bases and at J to 0 bases, leaving 13 bases not matched to a gene. CDR3 length equals 19 residues. The germline V gene has CDR1 LGHDT and CDR2 YNNKEL (reference sequence). This chain's CDR3 is CASSSRTSGRPPSTDTQYF. The DNA of the CDR3 is TGTGCCAGCAGCTCACGGACTAGCGGGCGACCCCCTAGCACAGATACGCAGTATTTT.

This clonotype occurred a few times. The chain employs TRBV7-2 and TRBJ1-1; 11 bases agree with TRBD1. V shed 6 bases, J shed 1 base, and the junction held 7 bases outside the gene matches. Germline-derived CDR1 and CDR2 are SGHTA and FQGNSA. The CDR3 loop spans 16 amino acids. The DNA for the CDR3 is TGTGCCAGCAGTTCTACCGGGACAGGGGGGAACACTGAAGCTTTCTTT. This gives the protein CASSSTGTGGNTEAFF.

V is TRBV30 and J is TRBJ1-3; 8 bases line up with TRBD1. V was clipped by 2 bases and J by 2 bases; unmatched bases: 2. In germline, CDR1 is GTSNPN, CDR2 SVGIG (reference sequence). The CDR3 length is 14 residues. The CDR3 sequence is CAWSQTGAGNTIYF. CDR3 nucleotide sequence: TGTGCCTGGAGTCAGACAGGGGCTGGAAACACCATATATTTT.

This clonotype was counted a few times. This chain uses TRBV9 with TRBJ1-5; 7 bases fit TRBD1. The CDR3 length is 15 residues. Germline trimming cut 4 bases from V and 6 bases from J; bases unmatched to any gene: 10. Germline CDR1 is SGDLS and CDR2 is YYNGEE. In nucleotides, the CDR3 is TGTGCCAGCAGCCCAGGGGCGACAGGGTCTCAGCCCCAGCATTTT. Translated: CASSPGATGSQPQHF.

The rearrangement joins TRBV5-5 to TRBJ2-7; D may be TRBD1 or TRBD2 (6 bases each). The germline CDR1 and CDR2 sequences are SGHKS and YYEKEE (reference sequence). This CDR3 spans 15 amino acids. Deletions cut 3 bases from V and 7 bases from J, with 20 bases between. Here the CDR3 DNA reads TGTGCCAGCAGCTCCGACAGGTCCCCGGCGGGGGAGCAGTACTTC. Translated, it gives CASSSDRSPAGEQYF.

The sample holds many counts of this clonotype. The chain is built from TRBV5-1 and TRBJ1-1; a weak D match, TRBD1 (6 bases). The CDR3 covers 16 residues. CDR1 and CDR2 (germline): SGHRS, YFSETQ. V shed 3 bases and J shed 0 bases, with 15 bases lying between them. The CDR3 DNA sequence: TGCGCCAGCAGCTGGGGGCCGGGGAGCATGAACACTGAAGCTTTCTTT. This translates into CASSWGPGSMNTEAFF.

This clonotype has only a few counts. The CDR3 DNA sequence: TGTGCCAGCAGCCTCCATGGAGCGGGGGCCTACAATGAGCAGTTCTTC. Translation: CASSLHGAGAYNEQFF. The rearrangement uses TRBV7-3 and TRBJ2-1; 8 bases are a match to TRBD2. V lost 5 bases and J lost 2; bases outside the gene matches: 8. Per the germline V gene, CDR1 is SGHTA and CDR2 is FQGTGA. The CDR3 consists of 16 residues. Full variable domain (outside the CDR3, taken from reference TRBV7-3 and TRBJ2-1): GAGVSQTPSNKVTEKGKYVELRCDPISGHTALYWYRQSLGQGPEFLIYFQGTGAADDSGLPNDRFFAVRPEGSVSTLKIQRTERGDSAVYLCASSLHGAGAYNEQFFGPGTRLTVL.